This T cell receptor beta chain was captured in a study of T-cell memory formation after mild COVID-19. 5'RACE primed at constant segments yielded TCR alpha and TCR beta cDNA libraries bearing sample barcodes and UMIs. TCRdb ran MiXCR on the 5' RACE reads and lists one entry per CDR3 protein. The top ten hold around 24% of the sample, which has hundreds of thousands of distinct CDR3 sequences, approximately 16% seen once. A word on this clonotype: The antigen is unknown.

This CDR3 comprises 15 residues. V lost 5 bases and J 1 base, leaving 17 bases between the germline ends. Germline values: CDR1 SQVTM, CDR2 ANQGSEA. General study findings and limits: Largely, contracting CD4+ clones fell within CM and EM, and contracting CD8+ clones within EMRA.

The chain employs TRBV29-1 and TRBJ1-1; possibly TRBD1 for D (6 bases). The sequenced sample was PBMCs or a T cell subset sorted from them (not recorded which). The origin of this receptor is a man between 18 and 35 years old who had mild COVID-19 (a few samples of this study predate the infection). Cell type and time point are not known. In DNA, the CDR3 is TGCAGCGTTACTCGGGGGGCTAAGGGGAACACTGAAGCTTTCTTT. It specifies CSVTRGAKGNTEAFF.